The 26 T cell receptor beta chains below come from one sample, sequenced in a study of cytomegalovirus exposure and HLA in healthy donors. Primers: 60 Vbeta forward and 13 Jbeta reverse. The repertoire was sequenced with immunoSEQ multiplex PCR; TCRdb's copy has only in-frame clones and lacks some. The sample lists around 110,000 clones; 65% to 85% were seen once. Sequencing used PBMCs. These receptors were taken from a young man in good health and CMV-seronegative.

The genes are TRBV6-5 and TRBJ1-1, with D maybe TRBD1 (6 bases). The CDR3 consists of 15 residues. V gave up 6 bases and J gave up 1 base, with 15 bases separating them. Germline V CDR1 and CDR2: MNHEY, SVGAGI. CDR3 bases: TGTGCCAGCAGATCACCCGGGACAAAGAACACTGAAGCTTTCTTT. This translates into CASRSPGTKNTEAFF.

V and J are TRBV10-1 and TRBJ2-3; 8 positions agree with TRBD2. This CDR3 is 14 amino acids long. Unmatched junction bases numbered 3, after V lost 7 bases and J lost 0 bases. Germline loops: CDR1 WNHNN, CDR2 SYGVQD (reference sequence). CDR3 coding DNA: TGCGCCAGCACTGGCGGGGGGAGCACAGATACGCAGTATTTT. Amino acids: CASTGGGSTDTQYF.

The V and J genes are TRBV6-1 and TRBJ2-4; the D gene is possibly TRBD2 (7 bases). V was trimmed by 3 bases and J by 8 bases, leaving 32 bases between them. The CDR3 has 20 amino acids. Germline lookup yields CDR1 MNHNS and CDR2 SASEGT. CDR3 bases: TGTGCCAGCAGTGACAGGGGCGGGCCAGGGAGGGTTGGTATTGTGGACATTCAGTACTTC. This codes for CASSDRGGPGRVGIVDIQYF.

The chain links TRBV30 to TRBJ1-4; TRBD1 might be the D (6 bases). The CDR3 contains 17 residues. Germline V gene sequence: CDR1 GTSNPN, CDR2 SVGIG (reference sequence). V lost 0 bases and J 0 bases, leaving 14 bases between the germline ends. CDR3 DNA: TGTGCCTGGAGTGTACGAAGGACAGCTGCAACTAATGAAAAACTGTTTTTT. Its protein is CAWSVRRTAATNEKLFF.

This chain joins TRBV11-1 and TRBJ1-1; tentative D call: TRBD1 (6 bases). This CDR3 region has 15 residues. Trimming took 2 bases from V and 5 from J, leaving 15 bases between them. Germline V CDR1 and CDR2: SGHAT, FQDESV (reference sequence). The CDR3 DNA is TGTGCCAGCAGCTTAATGGCGGGGGCGGGAACTGAAGCTTTCTTT. This codes for CASSLMAGAGTEAFF.

V usage is TRBV27 and J usage is TRBJ2-3; perhaps TRBD1 as D (6 bases). Trimming removed 4 bases from V and 3 bases from J, with 11 bases in between. The germline V gene encodes CDR1 MNHEY and CDR2 SMNVEV (reference sequence). The CDR3 length is 14 residues. The CDR3 reads CASSYQGITDTQYF. The CDR3 region has the DNA TGTGCCAGCAGTTACCAGGGGATTACAGATACGCAGTATTTT.

The chain recombines TRBV13 with TRBJ1-2; maybe TRBD1 (6 bases). Germline V gene lookup returns CDR1 PRHDT and CDR2 FYEKMQ (reference sequence). With 5 bases removed from V and 4 bases from J, the gap between germline ends came to 14 bases. The CDR3 has 14 residues. The CDR3 region is CASSHRVDPYGYTF. The DNA of the CDR3 is TGTGCCAGCAGCCACAGGGTCGACCCCTATGGCTACACCTTC.

The V call is TRBV7-9, the J call TRBJ1-2; D unresolved. V was pared by 5 bases and J by 2 bases, with 15 bases between. The length of the CDR3 is 15 residues. Germline CDR1 is SEHNR and CDR2 is FQNEAQ (reference sequence). The CDR3: CASSLPEVSNYGYTF. The CDR3 DNA reads TGTGCCAGCAGCCTCCCAGAGGTCTCGAACTATGGCTACACCTTC. The full variable domain, completed using reference TRBV7-9 and TRBJ1-2, is DTGVSQNPRHKITKRGQNVTFRCDPISEHNRLYWYRQTLGQGPEFLTYFQNEAQLEKSRLLSDRFSAERPKGSFSTLEIQRTEQGDSAMYLCASSLPEVSNYGYTFGSGTRLTVV.

This chain connects TRBV4-1 to TRBJ1-1; no firm D call. Trimming pared 4 bases from V and 1 base from J, leaving 10 bases between. The CDR3 is made up of 14 amino acids. Germline CDR1 and CDR2: MGHRA and YSYEKL. The CDR3 region has the DNA TGCGCCAGCAGCCCTAACTGGGCGAACACTGAAGCTTTCTTT. This sequence encodes CASSPNWANTEAFF.

The genes are TRBV6-1 and TRBJ2-1, with D perhaps TRBD2 (7 bases). CDR1 and CDR2 (germline): MNHNS, SASEGT. The CDR3 extends over 17 amino acids. V gave up 4 bases and J gave up 1 base, with 17 bases separating them. This CDR3 reads CASSGTQAGASYNEQFF. For the CDR3, the DNA is TGTGCCAGCAGTGGGACCCAGGCGGGGGCTTCCTACAATGAGCAGTTCTTC.

V gene TRBV29-1 combines with J gene TRBJ1-2, with D possibly being TRBD1 (6 bases). Looked up from germline, CDR1 is SQVTM and CDR2 is ANQGSEA. This CDR3 is built from 12 residues. Trimming left V 3 bases short and J 8 bases short, with 13 bases between. CDR3 amino acids: CSVDGGAYGYTF. CDR3 in DNA: TGCAGCGTTGATGGGGGGGCTTACGGCTACACCTTC.

DNA for the CDR3: TGTGCCAGCAGTTCTGAACCCGACGGGAACTATGGCTACACCTTC. Translated, it gives CASSSEPDGNYGYTF. V and J are TRBV27 and TRBJ1-2, with unresolved D. With 4 bases removed from V and 2 bases from J, the gap between germline ends came to 14 bases. CDR1 and CDR2 (germline): MNHEY, SMNVEV (reference sequence). This CDR3 region has 15 residues.

The chain is built from TRBV5-6 and TRBJ2-7; 9 nucleotides line up with TRBD1. The CDR3 sequence is 19 residues long. J lost 0 bases, V lost 3 bases, and 16 bases had no gene match. CDR1 is SGHDT, CDR2 YYEEEE, per germline. CDR3 nucleotides: TGTGCCAGCAGCTCGAACCCGGGACAGGGAACTGATAGCTCCTACGAGCAGTACTTC. Protein product: CASSSNPGQGTDSSYEQYF. Complete variable domain (other parts from reference TRBV5-6 and TRBJ2-7): DAGVTQSPTHLIKTRGQQVTLRCSPKSGHDTVSWYQQALGQGPQFIFQYYEEEERQRGNFPDRFSGHQFPNYSSELNVNALLLGDSALYLCASSSNPGQGTDSSYEQYFGPGTRLTVT.

The chain uses TRBV11-1 and TRBJ2-5; 7 bases are a match to TRBD1. The CDR3 contains 13 residues. V lost 4 bases and J lost 4; bases outside the gene matches: 3. The V gene's germline CDR1 is SGHAT and CDR2 FQDESV (reference sequence). For the CDR3, the DNA is TGTGCCAGCAGCTCGGGACAGACAGAGACCCAGTACTTC. It translates to CASSSGQTETQYF.

CDR3 nucleotide sequence: TGTGCCAGCAGCACCTACAGGGCGGTTGGAGCTGAAGCTTTCTTT. Amino acid sequence: CASSTYRAVGAEAFF. This sequence joins TRBV13 and TRBJ1-1, with a weak D call TRBD1 (6 bases). The CDR3 consists of 15 residues. V was trimmed by 5 bases and J by 6 bases, leaving 19 bases between them. Germline assignment: CDR1 PRHDT and CDR2 FYEKMQ (reference sequence).

V usage is TRBV6-5 and J usage is TRBJ2-7; 10 positions match TRBD1. Per the germline V gene, CDR1 is MNHEY and CDR2 is SVGAGI. V shed 2 bases, J shed 0 bases, and the junction held 4 bases outside the gene matches. This CDR3 comprises 16 residues. The chain's CDR3 is CASSYLGTGASYEQYF. CDR3 DNA sequence: TGTGCCAGCAGTTACCTAGGGACAGGGGCCTCCTACGAGCAGTACTTC.

The chain uses TRBV13 and TRBJ1-3; D call uncertain. This CDR3 has 13 residues. The V gene lost 5 bases and the J gene lost 0 bases, with 5 bases spanning the gap. Germline-derived CDR1 and CDR2 are PRHDT and FYEKMQ (reference sequence). The CDR3 spells CASSPFSGNTIYF. CDR3 nucleotides: TGTGCCAGCAGCCCGTTCTCTGGAAACACCATATATTTT.

The chain combines TRBV7-2 with TRBJ1-2, with unresolved D. V was pared by 5 bases and J by 8 bases, with 18 bases between. The CDR3 runs to 14 residues. Germline assignment: CDR1 SGHTA and CDR2 FQGNSA. The CDR3 DNA sequence: TGTGCCAGCAGCCTTACCCCCGAAGGAGCCGGCTACACCTTC. Translated: CASSLTPEGAGYTF.

J is TRBJ2-3 and V is TRBV5-1, with D perhaps TRBD1 (6 bases). CDR1 and CDR2 (germline): SGHRS, YFSETQ. V lost 4 bases and J lost 3, with 21 bases in between. The CDR3 is 17 amino acids. CDR3 sequence reads: CASSQGPQGFSTDTQYF. The DNA for the CDR3 is TGCGCCAGCAGCCAGGGTCCTCAGGGGTTCTCGACAGATACGCAGTATTTT.

This sequence joins TRBV9 and TRBJ1-2; 7 nucleotides match TRBD1. This CDR3 has 16 amino acids. V shed 0 bases, J shed 5 bases, and the junction held 10 bases outside the gene matches. In germline, CDR1 is SGDLS, CDR2 YYNGEE. CDR3 DNA: TGTGCCAGCAGCGTAGGGGGTGACAGGGTTCAGTATGGCTACACCTTC. It encodes CASSVGGDRVQYGYTF.

This clone was seen a single time. J is TRBJ2-1 and V is TRBV5-1, with D possibly matching TRBD1 (8 bases). CDR1 and CDR2 (germline): SGHRS, YFSETQ. Trimming shortened V by 4 bases and J by 7 bases, and 24 bases separated the two germline ends. The CDR3 sequence is 17 residues long. Written as DNA, the CDR3 is TGCGCCAGCAGCACCCTCTGGACAGGGAGGGTAATAAATGAGCAGTTCTTC. Protein product: CASSTLWTGRVINEQFF.

The rearrangement uses TRBV6-5 and TRBJ1-4, with TRBD1 identical over 8 bases. The CDR3 loop spans 16 amino acids. V trimming: 3 bases; J trimming: 8 bases; junction bases outside the gene matches: 11. Looked up from germline, CDR1 is MNHEY and CDR2 is SVGAGI. CDR3 sequence: CASSYSPRGLGEKLFF. CDR3 nucleotides: TGTGCCAGCAGTTATAGCCCCAGGGGGCTCGGGGAAAAACTGTTTTTT.

The J gene is TRBJ2-1, the V gene TRBV4-2; 7 nucleotides align to TRBD1. The J segment lost 5 bases and the V segment lost 1 base, leaving 2 bases of the junction unmatched. This CDR3 has 14 residues. CDR1 is LGHNA and CDR2 is YNFKEQ in the germline V gene. The CDR3 DNA reads TGTGCCAGCAGCCAAGGGACAGGCCACAATGAGCAGTTCTTC. It translates to CASSQGTGHNEQFF.

The J gene is TRBJ1-2, the V gene TRBV6-5, with 10 bases fitting TRBD1. The CDR3 has 13 residues. Germline values: CDR1 MNHEY, CDR2 SVGAGI. V lost 5 bases and J lost 10; bases outside the gene matches: 7. The CDR3 region has the DNA TGTGCCAGCAGTCGGGGACAGGGGATGTCCTACACCTTC. This sequence encodes CASSRGQGMSYTF.

The chain has TRBV6-4 and TRBJ2-1, with 13 bases fitting TRBD2. Germline CDR1 and CDR2: MRHNA and SNTAGT. CDR3 length: 15 residues. V was pared by 5 bases and J by 7 bases, with 5 bases of the junction left unmatched. CDR3 coding DNA: TGTGCCAGCAGTATACTAGCGGGAGGGGGAAATGAGCAGTTCTTC. Its protein is CASSILAGGGNEQFF.

The chain joins TRBV28 to TRBJ1-4; unclear D gene. In germline, CDR1 is MDHEN, CDR2 SYDVKM. The CDR3 has 15 residues. Trimming shortened V by 3 bases and J by 2 bases, and 10 bases separated the two germline ends. The CDR3 DNA reads as TGTGCCAGCAGTTTCGTTGGAGGGACTAATGAAAAACTGTTTTTT. Translated: CASSFVGGTNEKLFF.